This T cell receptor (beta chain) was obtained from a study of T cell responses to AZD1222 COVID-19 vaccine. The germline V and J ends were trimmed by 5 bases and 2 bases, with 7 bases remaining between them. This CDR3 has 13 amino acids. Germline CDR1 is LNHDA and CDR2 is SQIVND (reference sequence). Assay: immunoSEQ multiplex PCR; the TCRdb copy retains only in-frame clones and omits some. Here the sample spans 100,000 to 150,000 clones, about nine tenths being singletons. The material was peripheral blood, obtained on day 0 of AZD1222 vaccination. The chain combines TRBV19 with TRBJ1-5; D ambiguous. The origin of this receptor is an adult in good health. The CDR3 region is CASSPTGNQPQHF. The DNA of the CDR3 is TGTGCCAGTAGTCCTACCGGCAATCAGCCCCAGCATTTT.